Sequencing of this T cell receptor beta chain was carried out in a study of T-cell memory formation after mild COVID-19. Overall study: TCR clusters were mostly donor specific. The study, taken as a whole, reports: Some responding clones appeared in pre-infection memory, suggesting cross-reactive memory joined.

Worth noting for this clonotype: Its antigen is undetermined.

The CDR3 is 16 amino acids. Deletions cut 3 bases from V and 3 bases from J, with 17 bases between. Germline assignment: CDR1 SGDLS and CDR2 YYNGEE. Employing constant-segment primers, 5'RACE generated TCR alpha and TCR beta cDNA libraries bearing sample barcodes and UMIs. TCRdb re-called the 5' RACE reads through MiXCR, storing one row per CDR3 protein. The top ten hold about 8.1% of the sample, which has over 500,000 distinct CDR3 sequences, 17% seen once. Sequences were obtained from PBMCs or a T cell subset sorted from them (not recorded which). The sequence was collected from an adult woman who had mild COVID-19 (a few samples of this study predate the infection). Cell type and time point are not known. The V gene is TRBV9, the J gene TRBJ2-3, with D perhaps matching TRBD2 (5 bases). CDR3 nucleotide sequence: TGTGCCAGCAGCGCCATGACTTCTCCGGGGACAGATACGCAGTATTTT. This sequence encodes CASSAMTSPGTDTQYF. Drawing the rest from reference TRBV9 and TRBJ2-3, the complete variable domain is DSGVTQTPKHLITATGQRVTLRCSPRSGDLSVYWYQQSLDQGLQFLIQYYNGEERAKGNILERFSAQQFPDLHSELNLSSLELGDSALYFCASSAMTSPGTDTQYFGPGTRLTVL.